The clone carrying this T cell receptor (beta chain) appeared many times. V lost 7 bases and J lost 4, with 17 bases in between. The CDR3 consists of 15 residues. TCRdb re-analysed the RT-PCR reads in MiXCR, keeping a single row per CDR3 protein. Here the sample spans about 680,000 distinct CDR3 sequences, 14% being singletons. This chain uses TRBV12-3 or TRBV12-4 with TRBJ2-1; D call uncertain. The material sequenced was memory CD4+ T cells from blood. The sequence came from a female donor in good health, serving as a healthy control. The CDR3 is CASTGWQAHYNEQFF. The DNA of the CDR3 is TGTGCCAGCACTGGCTGGCAGGCCCATTACAATGAGCAGTTCTTC.